A single sample is the source of the 29 T cell receptor beta chains below, sequenced in a study of cytomegalovirus exposure and HLA in healthy donors. Only in-frame clones appear in the TCRdb table, and some are missing; sequencing was by immunoSEQ multiplex PCR. The sample contains a few hundred thousand clones, about 86% of which appear only once. The sequencing sample was made of PBMCs. Source of these receptors: a young woman in good health and CMV-seronegative.

Notes on this clone: Other nucleotide sequences in the sample specify the same CDR3. The rearrangement links TRBV18 to TRBJ1-1; 10 bases map to TRBD1. V shed 3 bases, J shed 5 bases, and the junction held 0 bases outside the gene matches. Looked up from germline, CDR1 is KGHSH and CDR2 is LQKENI. The CDR3 spans 13 residues. The CDR3 reads CASSPGQGTEAFF. CDR3 in DNA: TGTGCCAGCTCACCGGGACAGGGGACTGAAGCTTTCTTT.

The chain has TRBV28 and TRBJ2-7; the match to TRBD1 covers 10 bases. V lost 5 bases, J lost 6 bases, and 4 bases stayed unmatched. From germline, CDR1 is MDHEN and CDR2 SYDVKM. The CDR3 covers 13 residues. The CDR3 loop is CASSRQGAVEQYF. The CDR3 coding sequence is TGTGCCAGCAGTCGACAGGGGGCGGTCGAGCAGTACTTC.

This chain uses TRBV5-1 with TRBJ2-1, with 9 bases matching TRBD1. CDR1 and CDR2 (germline): SGHRS, YFSETQ. The CDR3 covers 12 residues. Germline trimming cut 4 bases from V and 8 bases from J; bases unmatched to any gene: 1. The DNA of the CDR3 is TGCGCCAGCAGCGGACAGGGGTATGAGCAGTTCTTC. Translated, it gives CASSGQGYEQFF.

The chain's CDR3 is CASSPLQVELFF. In DNA, the CDR3 is TGTGCCAGCAGCCCACTTCAGGTGGAACTGTTTTTT. This chain connects TRBV7-9 to TRBJ1-4; D not resolved. CDR3 size: 12 residues. CDR1 and CDR2 from the germline V gene are SEHNR and FQNEAQ (reference sequence). V lost 5 bases and J 12 bases, leaving 13 bases between the germline ends. Full variable domain (rest looked up from reference TRBV7-9 and TRBJ1-4): DTGVSQNPRHKITKRGQNVTFRCDPISEHNRLYWYRQTLGQGPEFLTYFQNEAQLEKSRLLSDRFSAERPKGSFSTLEIQRTEQGDSAMYLCASSPLQVELFFGSGTQLSVL.

The rearrangement links TRBV4-1 to TRBJ2-1; possibly TRBD2 for D (5 bases). Trimming took 4 bases from V and 6 from J, leaving 22 bases between them. The CDR3 has 17 amino acids. The germline CDR1 and CDR2 sequences are MGHRA and YSYEKL. The CDR3 sequence is CASSPGRARGGFNEQFF. The CDR3, as DNA: TGCGCCAGCAGCCCAGGCCGAGCTAGAGGAGGCTTCAATGAGCAGTTCTTC.

The chain combines TRBV18 with TRBJ1-1; D may be TRBD1 (6 bases). The CDR3 is made up of 14 amino acids. In germline, CDR1 is KGHSH, CDR2 LQKENI. The V gene lost 6 bases and the J gene lost 0 bases, with 11 bases spanning the gap. The CDR3, as DNA: TGTGCCAGCTCCCGAGACAGGATGAACACTGAAGCTTTCTTT. It is translated as CASSRDRMNTEAFF.

This clone was observed a few times. The gene calls are TRBV5-1 and TRBJ2-2; 8 bases align to TRBD1. The J segment lost 5 bases and the V segment lost 0 bases, leaving 6 bases of the junction unmatched. The CDR3 covers 16 residues. CDR1 and CDR2 from the germline V gene are SGHRS and YFSETQ. The CDR3 DNA reads as TGCGCCAGCAGCTTGGGGGAGACAGGGGTGACCGGGGAGCTGTTTTTT. It codes for CASSLGETGVTGELFF.

V is TRBV29-1 and J is TRBJ2-1; 9 bases agree with TRBD1. The ends lost 5 bases at V and 4 bases at J; junction bases unmatched: 9. Germline assignment: CDR1 SQVTM and CDR2 ANQGSEA. This CDR3 region has 15 residues. The CDR3 DNA reads TGCAGCGTTAGAGGGGGGGACAGGGTATACAATGAGCAGTTCTTC. Its protein product is CSVRGGDRVYNEQFF.

This chain uses TRBV27 with TRBJ1-3; D is undetermined. The CDR3 totals 17 residues. The germline V gene encodes CDR1 MNHEY and CDR2 SMNVEV (reference sequence). V dropped 2 bases and J dropped 0 bases, with 14 bases sitting between them. The CDR3: CASSLHSSLSSGNTIYF. The CDR3 nucleotides are TGTGCCAGCAGTTTACATAGCTCTCTGAGCTCTGGAAACACCATATATTTT.

This sequence joins TRBV18 and TRBJ2-7; D is unresolved. The CDR3 spans 14 residues. Germline V gene sequence: CDR1 KGHSH, CDR2 LQKENI. V lost 2 bases and J 0 bases, leaving 8 bases between the germline ends. The chain's CDR3 is CASSPASASYEQYF. CDR3 in DNA: TGTGCCAGCTCACCAGCTAGTGCCTCCTACGAGCAGTACTTC.

V is TRBV7-9 and J is TRBJ1-4; 7 nucleotides line up with TRBD1. The germline V gene has CDR1 SEHNR and CDR2 FQNEAQ (reference sequence). J was trimmed by 8 bases and V by 6 bases; bases with no gene match: 6. This CDR3 region has 13 residues. The chain's CDR3 is CASSRGRGEKLFF. The CDR3 nucleotides read TGTGCCAGCAGTAGGGGGCGCGGAGAAAAACTGTTTTTT. Full variable domain (remainder filled in from reference TRBV7-9 and TRBJ1-4): DTGVSQNPRHKITKRGQNVTFRCDPISEHNRLYWYRQTLGQGPEFLTYFQNEAQLEKSRLLSDRFSAERPKGSFSTLEIQRTEQGDSAMYLCASSRGRGEKLFFGSGTQLSVL.

The chain couples TRBV27 to TRBJ2-7; 11 nucleotides match TRBD2. CDR3 length: 15 amino acids. The germline V gene has CDR1 MNHEY and CDR2 SMNVEV (reference sequence). V lost 6 bases and J lost 2; bases outside the gene matches: 6. The CDR3 DNA sequence: TGTGCCAGCAGCCCTGTAGCGGGGGGGGCCTACGAGCAGTACTTC. Its translation: CASSPVAGGAYEQYF.

This clone was found a few times. This chain connects TRBV5-5 to TRBJ2-7, with 11 bases aligning to TRBD2. Germline trimming cut 3 bases from V and 5 bases from J; bases unmatched to any gene: 10. CDR1 is SGHKS and CDR2 is YYEKEE in the germline V gene (reference sequence). The CDR3 spans 16 residues. CDR3 coding DNA: TGTGCCAGCAGCTCCCAGTTGAGACTAGCGGGAAACGAGCAGTACTTC. Protein product: CASSSQLRLAGNEQYF.

This clone turned up a few times. The chain is built from TRBV11-3 and TRBJ1-6, with no clear D. The V gene lost 3 bases and the J gene lost 5 bases, with 8 bases spanning the gap. The CDR3 spans 14 residues. Germline CDR1 and CDR2: SGHNT and YENEEA. The CDR3 DNA is TGTGCCAGCAGCTTTCATGGAGATAATTCACCCCTCCACTTT. Encoded protein: CASSFHGDNSPLHF.

This chain links TRBV5-4 with TRBJ2-1; TRBD1 might be the D (5 bases). V was shortened by 5 bases and J by 2 bases, with 14 bases between the two germline ends. CDR3 length: 15 residues. In germline, CDR1 is SGHNT, CDR2 YYREEE (reference sequence). The CDR3: CASRPDSLPYNEQFF. The DNA for the CDR3 is TGTGCCAGCAGACCTGACAGTCTACCCTACAATGAGCAGTTCTTC.

This chain joins TRBV6-4 and TRBJ2-5; TRBD1 is a possible D gene (6 bases). Germline V lookup: CDR1 MRHNA, CDR2 SNTAGT. Trimming pared 6 bases from V and 4 bases from J, leaving 18 bases between. The CDR3 extends over 15 amino acids. Here the CDR3 reads CASSQTGRGVETQYF. The CDR3 coding sequence is TGTGCCAGCAGCCAGACGGGCAGGGGTGTAGAGACCCAGTACTTC.

The chain employs TRBV6-5 and TRBJ1-2; perhaps TRBD1 as D (5 bases). Germline V gives CDR1 MNHEY, CDR2 SVGAGI. This CDR3 comprises 15 residues. Deletions cut 1 base from V and 2 bases from J, with 11 bases between. CDR3 DNA sequence: TGTGCCAGCAGTTACTGGGGGGGACGAAACTATGGCTACACCTTC. Protein: CASSYWGGRNYGYTF.

The chain recombines TRBV7-6 with TRBJ1-2, with D possibly being TRBD1 (5 bases). V was shortened by 5 bases and J by 2 bases, with 15 bases between the two germline ends. The CDR3 length is 15 residues. The germline V gene encodes CDR1 SGHVS and CDR2 FNYEAQ. In nucleotides, the CDR3 is TGTGCCAGCAGCGGCGGGGAGGGGCGAAACTATGGCTACACCTTC. Its translation is CASSGGEGRNYGYTF.

The rearrangement joins TRBV7-9 to TRBJ1-1; no clear D. The CDR3 totals 13 residues. Trimming took 3 bases from V and 1 from J, leaving 6 bases between them. Looked up from germline, CDR1 is SEHNR and CDR2 is FQNEAQ (reference sequence). CDR3 protein: CASSFQRNTEAFF. The CDR3 region has the DNA TGTGCCAGCAGCTTTCAGCGGAACACTGAAGCTTTCTTT.

The rearrangement links TRBV27 to TRBJ1-1; the D is unclear. V lost 8 bases and J lost 7, with 11 bases in between. This CDR3 has 11 amino acids. In germline, CDR1 is MNHEY, CDR2 SMNVEV (reference sequence). CDR3 DNA sequence: TGTGCCAGCCACCGCGGGAATGAAGCTTTCTTT. Translation gives CASHRGNEAFF.

The genes are TRBV10-3 and TRBJ2-1; no firm D call. From germline, CDR1 is ENHRY and CDR2 SYGVKD. The length of the CDR3 is 14 residues. Trimming pared 6 bases from V and 5 bases from J, leaving 14 bases between. CDR3 in DNA: TGTGCCATCAGCCTAAGCGACCCTAACAATGAGCAGTTCTTC. It yields the protein CAISLSDPNNEQFF.

A few counts support this clone. At the DNA level, this CDR3 is encoded by other sequences in the same sample as well. The V gene is TRBV29-1, the J gene TRBJ1-2, with 10 bases that match TRBD1. CDR3 size: 13 residues. Trimming at V came to 7 bases and at J to 6 bases, leaving 8 bases not matched to a gene. Germline V gene lookup returns CDR1 SQVTM and CDR2 ANQGSEA. The CDR3, as DNA: TGCAGCGCCGGTGACAGGGGGCACGATGGCTACACCTTC. Its protein is CSAGDRGHDGYTF.

This clone was recorded once. V and J are TRBV18 and TRBJ1-1; D may be TRBD1 (6 bases). CDR1 KGHSH and CDR2 LQKENI come from the germline V gene. Trimming pared 2 bases from V and 1 base from J, leaving 8 bases between. The CDR3 runs to 14 residues. The DNA for the CDR3 is TGTGCCAGCTCACCAAACAGGGCGAACACTGAAGCTTTCTTT. As protein: CASSPNRANTEAFF.

This clone was counted only a few times. The rearrangement uses TRBV4-3 and TRBJ1-2; 7 nucleotides match TRBD1. From germline, CDR1 is LGHNA and CDR2 YSLEER. This CDR3 comprises 13 residues. With 0 bases clipped from V and 6 bases from J, the junction kept 1 base outside the gene matches. For the CDR3, the DNA is TGCGCCAGCAGCCAAGAAAGGGGGCATGGCTACACCTTC. Encoded protein: CASSQERGHGYTF.

The V call is TRBV27, the J call TRBJ2-7; TRBD2 might be the D (5 bases). The CDR3 is made up of 12 amino acids. Trimming took 6 bases from V and 6 from J, leaving 12 bases between them. CDR1 and CDR2 from the germline V gene are MNHEY and SMNVEV (reference sequence). Here the CDR3 DNA reads TGTGCCAGCAGAAGTAGCCGGGGCGAGCAGTACTTC. It specifies CASRSSRGEQYF.

This clone was seen a single time. The V call is TRBV28, the J call TRBJ1-3; no firm D call. Germline loops: CDR1 MDHEN, CDR2 SYDVKM. This CDR3 has 14 amino acids. The ends were cut back, 5 bases at V and 9 bases at J, with 17 bases in the middle. The CDR3 is CASSPRSVISTIYF. The CDR3 nucleotides are TGTGCCAGCAGTCCTCGTTCGGTAATAAGCACCATATATTTT.

The rearrangement links TRBV11-3 to TRBJ2-7; the match to TRBD2 covers 9 bases. This CDR3 region has 15 residues. The V and J ends lost 1 base and 0 bases, in that order; junction bases with no gene match: 1. Looked up from germline, CDR1 is SGHNT and CDR2 is YENEEA. Written as DNA, the CDR3 is TGTGCCAGCAGCTTAGGTAGCGGGAGCTCCTACGAGCAGTACTTC. This encodes CASSLGSGSSYEQYF. The entire variable domain, with the rest obtained from reference TRBV11-3 and TRBJ2-7, is as follows: EAGVVQSPRYKIIEKKQPVAFWCNPISGHNTLYWYLQNLGQGPELLIRYENEEAVDDSQLPKDRFSAERLKGVDSTLKIQPAELGDSAVYLCASSLGSGSSYEQYFGPGTRLTVT.

Worth noting for this clone: Other DNA sequences of this sample code for an identical CDR3. The genes are TRBV6-5 and TRBJ1-1; D is possibly TRBD1 (5 bases). V shed 6 bases and J shed 1 base, with 6 bases lying between them. CDR1 is MNHEY and CDR2 is SVGAGI in the germline V gene. This CDR3 comprises 12 residues. As DNA, the CDR3 is TGTGCCAGCAGCGACAGGAACACTGAAGCTTTCTTT. Translation: CASSDRNTEAFF.

The CDR3 DNA reads TGTGCCAGCAGCCCGGGGGTCCAAGAGACCCAGTACTTC. This sequence encodes CASSPGVQETQYF. The chain couples TRBV13 to TRBJ2-5; TRBD2 is a possible D gene (6 bases). Trimming stripped 5 bases from V and 1 base from J, with 8 bases between. The germline V gene has CDR1 PRHDT and CDR2 FYEKMQ (reference sequence). The CDR3 is 13 amino acids. Looking up the rest from reference TRBV13 and TRBJ2-5 gives the full variable domain: AAGVIQSPRHLIKEKRETATLKCYPIPRHDTVYWYQQGPGQDPQFLISFYEKMQSDKGSIPDRFSAQQFSDYHSELNMSSLELGDSALYFCASSPGVQETQYFGPGTRLLVL.